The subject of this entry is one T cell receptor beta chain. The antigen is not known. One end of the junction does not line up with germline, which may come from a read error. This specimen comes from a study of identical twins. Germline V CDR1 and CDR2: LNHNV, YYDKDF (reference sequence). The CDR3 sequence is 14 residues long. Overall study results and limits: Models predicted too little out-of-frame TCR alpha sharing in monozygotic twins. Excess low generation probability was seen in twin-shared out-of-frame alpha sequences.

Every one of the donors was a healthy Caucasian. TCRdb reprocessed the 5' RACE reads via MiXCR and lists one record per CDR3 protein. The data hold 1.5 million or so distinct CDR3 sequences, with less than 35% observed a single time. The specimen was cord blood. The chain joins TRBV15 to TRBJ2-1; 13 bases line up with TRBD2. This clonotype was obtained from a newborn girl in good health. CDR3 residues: CATSREEGTSGKFF. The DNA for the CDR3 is TGTGCCACGAGCAGAGAGGAGGGGACTAGCGGGAAGTTCTTC.